This T cell receptor (beta chain) was obtained from a study of control samples from healthy donors and cancer patients. CDR3 length: 20 amino acids. CDR1 is SGHTS, CDR2 YDEGEE, per germline. The trim removed 3 bases at V and 3 bases at J, leaving 19 bases unmatched. Produced via immunoSEQ multiplex PCR; TCRdb's table is partial and in-frame only. Of roughly 120,000 clones listed, around 87% are singletons. The sequenced material came from PBMCs. J is TRBJ1-3 and V is TRBV5-8, with 9 bases fitting TRBD1. The source is a woman between 45 and 60 years old with colorectal cancer. The CDR3: CASSSVGLYRGLRHGNTIYF. As DNA, the CDR3 is TGTGCCAGCAGCTCCGTCGGCCTTTACAGGGGGCTAAGGCATGGAAACACCATATATTTT.